A selection of T cell receptor beta chains follows, all from one sample in a study of identical twins. MiXCR, run by TCRdb on the 5' RACE reads, gives a single entry per CDR3 protein. The profile shows under 900,000 distinct CDR3 sequences, over 15% of them singletons. These data were also filed under a second study, of T cells expressing NK-cell markers.

Material: PBMCs. The receptor set was obtained from a young woman in good health. The CDR3 runs from the conserved cysteine through the conserved F or W. Each record gives: V gene, clone size, D gene, J gene, CDR3 protein, CDR3 DNA. The D gene is left open where the match is weak. A row's size may be missing; if present it is once, few, many or a size class.

V gene: TRBV4-1
clone size: few
D gene: .
J gene: TRBJ1-2
CDR3 protein: CASSQEQLYGYTF
CDR3 DNA: TGCGCCAGCAGCCAAGAACAGCTATATGGCTACACCTTC

V gene: TRBV20-1
clone size: once
D gene: .
J gene: TRBJ2-3
CDR3 protein: CSAWGADTQYF
CDR3 DNA: TGCAGTGCTTGGGGGGCAGATACGCAGTATTTT

V gene: TRBV12-3/TRBV12-4
clone size: .
D gene: .
J gene: TRBJ2-3
CDR3 protein: CASSLLVGGLYF
CDR3 DNA: TGTGCCAGCAGTTTACTTGTGGGGGGGCTGTATTTT

V gene: TRBV6-2/TRBV6-3
clone size: .
D gene: TRBD2
J gene: TRBJ2-7
CDR3 protein: CASSYQSPGLAGTLGEQYF
CDR3 DNA: TGTGCCAGCAGTTATCAATCTCCGGGACTAGCGGGAACTCTAGGCGAGCAGTACTTC

V gene: TRBV7-9
clone size: .
D gene: TRBD2
J gene: TRBJ2-3
CDR3 protein: CASSFLSGGVTDTQYF
CDR3 DNA: TGTGCCAGCAGCTTTCTAAGCGGGGGGGTCACAGATACGCAGTATTTT

V gene: TRBV20-1
clone size: .
D gene: TRBD2
J gene: TRBJ2-1
CDR3 protein: CSARDTGGRASFMGQFF
CDR3 DNA: TGCAGTGCTAGAGATACCGGCGGGAGGGCAAGTTTTATGGGGCAGTTCTTC

V gene: TRBV5-1
clone size: few
D gene: .
J gene: TRBJ2-7
CDR3 protein: CASSIDKPTSYEQYF
CDR3 DNA: TGCGCCAGCAGCATTGACAAACCAACCTCCTACGAGCAGTACTTC

V gene: TRBV9
clone size: .
D gene: .
J gene: TRBJ1-1
CDR3 protein: CASSVYTHTEAFF
CDR3 DNA: TGTGCCAGCAGCGTATATACACACACTGAAGCTTTCTTT

V gene: TRBV27
clone size: few
D gene: TRBD2
J gene: TRBJ2-1
CDR3 protein: CASSLRTSGTNEQFF
CDR3 DNA: TGTGCCAGCAGTTTACGGACTAGCGGCACCAATGAGCAGTTCTTC

V gene: TRBV5-6
clone size: many
D gene: .
J gene: TRBJ2-1
CDR3 protein: CASSLFGLPNYNEQFF
CDR3 DNA: TGTGCCAGCAGCTTGTTTGGGCTCCCGAACTACAATGAGCAGTTCTTC

V gene: TRBV4-2
clone size: many
D gene: TRBD1
J gene: TRBJ1-1
CDR3 protein: CASSLPDRGFTYGTEAFF
CDR3 DNA: TGTGCCAGCAGCCTCCCCGACAGGGGGTTTACCTACGGCACTGAAGCTTTCTTT

V gene: TRBV7-2
clone size: .
D gene: .
J gene: TRBJ2-3
CDR3 protein: CASSLVNGDTQYF
CDR3 DNA: TGTGCCAGCAGCTTAGTGAACGGAGATACGCAGTATTTT

V gene: TRBV10-3
clone size: few
D gene: .
J gene: TRBJ1-1
CDR3 protein: CAISATGGEAFF
CDR3 DNA: TGTGCCATCAGTGCGACCGGGGGAGAGGCTTTCTTT

V gene: TRBV7-9
clone size: .
D gene: .
J gene: TRBJ2-7
CDR3 protein: CASSPADGASYEQYF
CDR3 DNA: TGTGCCAGCAGCCCGGCGGACGGAGCATCCTACGAGCAGTACTTC

V gene: TRBV29-1
clone size: few
D gene: .
J gene: TRBJ1-1
CDR3 protein: CSVEIRGEGTEAFF
CDR3 DNA: TGCAGCGTTGAAATCAGGGGAGAAGGCACTGAAGCTTTCTTT

V gene: TRBV3-1
clone size: .
D gene: .
J gene: TRBJ2-4
CDR3 protein: CASRIQNIQYF
CDR3 DNA: TGTGCCAGCAGGATTCAAAACATTCAGTACTTC

V gene: TRBV12-3/TRBV12-4
clone size: .
D gene: TRBD2
J gene: TRBJ2-1
CDR3 protein: CASSKTSGFSYNEQFF
CDR3 DNA: TGTGCCAGCAGCAAGACTAGCGGATTCTCCTACAATGAGCAGTTCTTC

V gene: TRBV5-4
clone size: .
D gene: .
J gene: TRBJ2-7
CDR3 protein: CASSLVHGSEYEQYF
CDR3 DNA: TGTGCCAGCAGCTTGGTACATGGGAGTGAGTACGAGCAGTACTTC

V gene: TRBV20-1
clone size: few
D gene: TRBD2
J gene: TRBJ2-3
CDR3 protein: CSARSIGTSGRKYF
CDR3 DNA: TGCAGTGCTAGATCTATTGGGACTAGCGGGAGGAAGTATTTT

V gene: TRBV6-2/TRBV6-3
clone size: few
D gene: TRBD2
J gene: TRBJ2-7
CDR3 protein: CASSKLSGRAYEQYF
CDR3 DNA: TGTGCCAGCAGCAAACTTAGCGGGAGGGCCTACGAGCAGTACTTC

V gene: TRBV20-1
clone size: .
D gene: TRBD2
J gene: TRBJ2-5
CDR3 protein: CSASGSSGIKQETQYF
CDR3 DNA: TGCAGTGCTAGTGGTTCTAGCGGGATAAAACAAGAGACCCAGTACTTC

V gene: TRBV20-1
clone size: few
D gene: .
J gene: TRBJ1-2
CDR3 protein: CSARERGTLYGYTF
CDR3 DNA: TGCAGTGCTAGAGAAAGAGGGACGCTCTATGGCTACACCTTC

V gene: TRBV5-5
clone size: .
D gene: .
J gene: TRBJ2-7
CDR3 protein: CASSLGILGEQYF
CDR3 DNA: TGTGCCAGCAGCTTGGGGATCCTCGGCGAGCAGTACTTC

V gene: TRBV20-1
clone size: .
D gene: TRBD1
J gene: TRBJ2-3
CDR3 protein: CSAARQGATDTQYF
CDR3 DNA: TGCAGTGCGGCCCGACAGGGGGCAACGGATACGCAGTATTTT